This T cell receptor beta chain was identified during a study of T cells in Graves' hyperthyroidism and ophthalmopathy. This clonotype was counted at least ten times. There were TCR beta CDR3 regions amplified from RNA transcripts. Carried out on the TCR CDR3, a first-round RT-PCR used the HTBI primer set. TCRdb re-derived calls from the multiplex PCR reads in MiXCR, one entry per CDR3 protein. The data contain more than 500,000 distinct CDR3 sequences, roughly 16% of them singletons. V was clipped by 3 bases and J by 5 bases, with 21 bases between them. The CDR3 covers 17 residues. This clonotype was sampled from a woman aged 30 to 39 with Graves' ophthalmopathy. The specimen sequenced was blood. V gene TRBV12-3 or TRBV12-4 combines with J gene TRBJ2-3, with D hard to call. The CDR3 reads CASSFLPTRAIGDTQYF. As DNA, the CDR3 is TGTGCCAGCAGTTTTTTACCCACCCGGGCAATAGGAGATACGCAGTATTTT.